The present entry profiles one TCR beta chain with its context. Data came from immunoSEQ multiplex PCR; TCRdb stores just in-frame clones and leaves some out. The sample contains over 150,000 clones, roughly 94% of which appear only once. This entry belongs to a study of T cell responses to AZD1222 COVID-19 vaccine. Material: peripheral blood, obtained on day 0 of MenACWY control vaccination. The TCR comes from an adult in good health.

CDR3 sequence reads: CASSSWVGSTGEQFF. The CDR3 region has the DNA TGTGCCAGCAGCTCCTGGGTGGGTAGCACCGGTGAGCAGTTCTTC. The gene calls are TRBV28 and TRBJ2-1; no clear D gene. This CDR3 comprises 15 residues. Germline V gives CDR1 MDHEN, CDR2 SYDVKM. Trimming left V 6 bases short and J 9 bases short, with 21 bases between.